These 3 T cell receptor beta chains came from one sample sequenced in a study of T cells in Graves' hyperthyroidism and ophthalmopathy (dated by TCRdb to about 2019). Libraries were built with multiplex PCR. Sequencing took place on an Illumina HiSeq 2000. Amplification of TCR beta CDR3 regions was carried out from RNA transcripts. For the first round of RT-PCR on the TCR CDR3, the HTBI primer set was used together with the Qiagen OneStep RT-PCR kit. TCRdb itself trimmed the public reads at Q25 with fastp, ran MiXCR and retained productive beta chains. Rows merge per CDR3 protein into single entries with the most common DNA and genes. The sample has about 700,000 distinct CDR3 sequences on record, roughly 15% of them singletons. Approximately 10% of the sample comes from the top ten. The sample comprised blood. The origin of the receptors is a woman under 30 with Graves' hyperthyroidism.

This sequence joins TRBV6-1 and TRBJ1-5; D is ambiguous. The CDR3 runs to 12 residues. Per the germline V gene, CDR1 is MNHNS and CDR2 is SASEGT. V was clipped by 7 bases and J by 4 bases, with 8 bases between them. CDR3 amino acids: CASNAGNQPQHF. The CDR3 DNA is TGTGCCAGCAACGCTGGGAATCAGCCCCAGCATTTT.

The J gene is TRBJ1-1, the V gene TRBV19, with TRBD1 as a possible D gene (5 bases). Germline V gives CDR1 LNHDA, CDR2 SQIVND (reference sequence). The CDR3 sequence is 14 residues long. V was clipped by 4 bases and J by 2 bases, with 11 bases between them. CDR3 amino acids: CASSRGAGNTEAFF. The CDR3, as DNA: TGTGCCAGTAGTAGAGGGGCCGGAAACACTGAAGCTTTCTTT.

This clonotype was seen a few times. V and J are TRBV29-1 and TRBJ2-7; a possible D gene is TRBD1 (5 bases). Germline assignment: CDR1 SQVTM and CDR2 ANQGSEA. CDR3 size: 12 residues. Trimming pared 0 bases from V and 5 bases from J, leaving 8 bases between. Here the CDR3 DNA reads TGCAGCGTTGAAGAGGCAGGGCACGAGCAGTACTTC. Translating gives CSVEEAGHEQYF.